The 20 T cell receptor beta chains in this list originate from one sample, sequenced in a study of T-cell memory formation after mild COVID-19 (dated by TCRdb to the early 2020s). The protocol used for the library was 5' RACE. Sequencing relied on an Illumina NovaSeq 6000. TCRdb handled the public reads itself, with Q25 trimming in fastp and clone calling in MiXCR, and kept productive beta chains. Identical CDR3 proteins give one entry, which carries the most common genes and DNA. The sample includes roughly 220,000 distinct CDR3 sequences, with roughly 10% observed a single time. The ten largest clones capture around 3.3% of the sample. Sequencing was carried out using PBMCs or a T cell subset sorted from them (not recorded which). The receptors stem from a man aged 18 to 30 who had mild COVID-19 (a few samples of this study predate the infection). The sample titles of this study are shuffled in the database, so cell type and time point are left out; the donor was told from shared clones.

The CDR3 sequence: CATSDGRGTGNTIYF. CDR3 coding DNA: TGTGCCACCAGTGATGGGAGGGGTACTGGAAACACCATATATTTT. J is TRBJ1-3 and V is TRBV24-1, with D possibly being TRBD1 (5 bases). CDR3 length: 15 amino acids. Trimming removed 3 bases from V and 2 bases from J, with 10 bases in between. Germline V gene lookup returns CDR1 KGHDR and CDR2 SFDVKD.

This rearrangement joins TRBV6-1 to TRBJ2-5; 7 bases agree with TRBD2. This CDR3 is built from 12 residues. Trimming at V came to 9 bases and at J to 5 bases, leaving 6 bases not matched to a gene. Per the germline V gene, CDR1 is MNHNS and CDR2 is SASEGT. The CDR3 DNA sequence: TGTGCCAGTGGGAGGGGTCGGGAGACCCAGTACTTC. It encodes CASGRGRETQYF.

The sample holds a few counts of this clonotype. The chain has TRBV6-6 and TRBJ2-7; D may be TRBD2 (5 bases). Germline V gene sequence: CDR1 MNHNY, CDR2 SVGAGI (reference sequence). V was trimmed by 5 bases and J by 3 bases, leaving 14 bases between them. This CDR3 is 14 amino acids long. The CDR3 spells CASSPYRGLYEQYF. The CDR3 DNA is TGTGCCAGCAGTCCATATCGGGGTCTCTACGAGCAGTACTTC.

The CDR3 sequence is CSVAPGFGNTEAFF. In nucleotides, the CDR3 is TGCAGCGTCGCGCCCGGTTTTGGGAACACTGAAGCTTTCTTT. This sequence joins TRBV29-1 and TRBJ1-1; D remains ambiguous. V was trimmed by 6 bases and J by 1 base, leaving 15 bases between them. Looked up from germline, CDR1 is SQVTM and CDR2 is ANQGSEA. The CDR3 contains 14 residues.

This clonotype appeared many times. V and J are TRBV7-2 and TRBJ1-4, with D possibly matching TRBD1 (5 bases). Germline lookup yields CDR1 SGHTA and CDR2 FQGNSA. The CDR3 runs 14 residues. V lost 4 bases to trimming and J lost 10 bases, with 16 bases between them. The CDR3 DNA follows: TGTGCCAGCAGCTCCGACAGATCGGGGGGAAAACTGTTTTTT. It translates to CASSSDRSGGKLFF.

On this clonotype itself: This may come from a read error, since a much larger clone is one base off. The chain has TRBV3-1 and TRBJ2-7, with D possibly being TRBD1 or TRBD2 (6 bases each). CDR1 LGHDT and CDR2 YNNKEL come from the germline V gene (reference sequence). The CDR3 totals 12 residues. The CDR3 region is CAGSLGAGEQYV. Here the CDR3 DNA reads TGTGCCGGCAGCCTGGGGGCGGGGGAGCAGTACGTC.

The chain couples TRBV7-2 to TRBJ2-1, with TRBD2 matching over 11 bases. V gave up 4 bases and J gave up 0 bases; unmatched junction bases: 5. Germline V gene data show CDR1 as SGHTA and CDR2 as FQGNSA. The CDR3 consists of 17 residues. As DNA, the CDR3 is TGTGCCAGCAGCTCGGAGGGACTAGCGGCCTCCTACAATGAGCAGTTCTTC. Translating gives CASSSEGLAASYNEQFF.

This clonotype has more than one count but fewer than ten. This chain joins TRBV5-1 and TRBJ2-3, with 7 bases matching TRBD1. CDR1 SGHRS and CDR2 YFSETQ come from the germline V gene. V shed 4 bases, J shed 4 bases, and the junction held 6 bases outside the gene matches. CDR3 size: 14 residues. CDR3: CASSSQGVSDTQYF. CDR3 bases: TGCGCCAGCAGCAGCCAGGGGGTGTCAGATACGCAGTATTTT.

Ten or more counts support this clonotype. CDR3 nucleotides: TGTGCCACCAGCAGAGATAGAGGCAGCACAGATACGCAGTATTTT. This encodes CATSRDRGSTDTQYF. V usage is TRBV15 and J usage is TRBJ2-3; D unclear. Per germline, CDR1 LNHNV and CDR2 YYDKDF (reference sequence). The CDR3 spans 15 residues. The V end was cut by 0 bases, the J end by 0 bases, with 7 bases between.

The chain carries TRBV6-6 and TRBJ2-7; maybe TRBD2 (5 bases). The CDR3 runs to 15 residues. Germline V gives CDR1 MNHNY, CDR2 SVGAGI (reference sequence). V was cut by 6 bases and J by 0 bases, with 15 bases left in between. The CDR3 sequence: CASSPRPGSSYEQYV. In DNA form, the CDR3 reads TGTGCCAGCAGCCCCAGACCTGGGAGCTCCTACGAGCAGTACGTC.

This clonotype has more than one count but fewer than ten. V is TRBV28 and J is TRBJ1-2, with unresolved D. V lost 6 bases and J lost 4, with 15 bases in between. Germline CDR1 MDHEN, CDR2 SYDVKM. The CDR3 is 14 amino acids. CDR3 amino acids: CASSSTPLVYGYTF. In nucleotides, the CDR3 is TGTGCCAGCAGCTCTACACCACTCGTCTATGGCTACACCTTC.

The table lists this clonotype with many counts. The V call is TRBV12-3 or TRBV12-4, the J call TRBJ1-2; tentative D call: TRBD1 (5 bases). V dropped 8 bases and J dropped 4 bases, with 17 bases sitting between them. The CDR3 has 14 amino acids. The CDR3 coding sequence is TGTGCCAGCTCCCAACAGGAAGTTGTCTATGGCTACACCTTC. The encoded protein is CASSQQEVVYGYTF.

In its sample, this clonotype was seen a few times. The V and J genes are TRBV12-3 or TRBV12-4 and TRBJ2-7, with TRBD1 matching over 10 bases. V was clipped by 6 bases and J by 7 bases; unmatched bases: 6. The CDR3 runs 13 residues. CDR3 sequence reads: CASRRTGGKEQYV. The CDR3 DNA is TGTGCCAGCAGGCGGACAGGGGGGAAAGAGCAGTACGTC.

This sequence joins TRBV7-8 and TRBJ1-4; 7 nucleotides match TRBD1. The CDR3 runs to 16 residues. J gave up 0 bases and V 7 bases, and 8 bases lay outside the gene matches. CDR1 and CDR2 from the germline V gene are SGHVS and FQNEAQ. CDR3 loop: CASKGQLGATNEKLFF. For the CDR3, the DNA is TGTGCCAGCAAGGGACAGCTAGGGGCAACTAATGAAAAACTGTTTTTT.

This clonotype was recorded at least ten times. This chain links TRBV4-3 with TRBJ1-1, with D uncertain. The V gene's germline CDR1 is LGHNA and CDR2 YSLEER. There are 14 residues in the CDR3. Trimming pared 0 bases from V and 1 base from J, leaving 6 bases between. Written as DNA, the CDR3 is TGCGCCAGCAGCCAAGATATGGGGAACACTGAAGCTTTCTTT. This codes for CASSQDMGNTEAFF.

This clonotype was detected only a few times. The V call is TRBV20-1, the J call TRBJ1-3, with TRBD1 matching 8 bases. Germline V gene sequence: CDR1 DFQATT, CDR2 SNEGSKA (reference sequence). Germline trimming cut 4 bases from V and 2 bases from J; bases unmatched to any gene: 10. This CDR3 contains 16 residues. The CDR3 is CSATDLQGETGNTIYF. The DNA of the CDR3 is TGCAGTGCTACCGACCTACAGGGGGAAACTGGAAACACCATATATTTT.

There are a few counts of this clonotype. The rearrangement links TRBV5-1 to TRBJ2-2; no clear D. Germline V lookup: CDR1 SGHRS, CDR2 YFSETQ. The CDR3 extends over 15 amino acids. Trimming removed 4 bases from V and 2 bases from J, with 12 bases in between. For the CDR3, the DNA is TGCGCCAGCAGCCAGACAACGGGTAACACCGGGGAGCTGTTTTTT. Translating it yields CASSQTTGNTGELFF.

The chain is built from TRBV5-1 and TRBJ2-1, with 14 positions matching TRBD2. Germline values: CDR1 SGHRS, CDR2 YFSETQ. This CDR3 is built from 15 residues. After removal of 4 bases from V and 6 bases from J, the junction contained 3 bases not matched to a gene. The CDR3 coding sequence is TGCGCCAGCAGCCACGGGACTAGCGGGGGCAATGAGCAGTTCTTC. Translation: CASSHGTSGGNEQFF.

This sequence joins TRBV7-8 and TRBJ1-5; 7 bases line up with TRBD1. CDR1 is SGHVS and CDR2 is FQNEAQ in the germline V gene. J gave up 2 bases and V 8 bases, and 6 bases lay outside the gene matches. The CDR3 runs to 14 residues. The CDR3 reads CASEIGQGNQPQHF. CDR3 in DNA: TGTGCCAGCGAAATTGGACAGGGCAATCAGCCCCAGCATTTT.

The table lists this clonotype with many counts. In DNA form, the CDR3 reads TGTGCCAGCAGCGGCCGGGACATACTGAGTTCACCCCTCCACTTT. Translation: CASSGRDILSSPLHF. This rearrangement joins TRBV7-2 to TRBJ1-6; D is perhaps TRBD1 (6 bases). V was pared by 5 bases and J by 9 bases, with 17 bases between. The length of the CDR3 is 15 residues. CDR1 SGHTA and CDR2 FQGNSA come from the germline V gene.